The 20 T cell receptor beta chains in this list originate from one sample, sequenced in a study of T cell changes during pregnancy in multiple sclerosis. Measured with immunoSEQ multiplex PCR; TCRdb has only the in-frame clones, and not every one. The table includes some 47,000 clones, 70% to 90% detected once. The sample in question was peripheral blood, obtained in the first trimester of pregnancy. All receptors come from a female donor with multiple sclerosis, enrolled in a pregnancy study.

The chain couples TRBV9 to TRBJ1-1; 10 bases line up with TRBD1. J gave up 3 bases and V 4 bases, and 3 bases lay outside the gene matches. This CDR3 contains 14 residues. Germline V gives CDR1 SGDLS, CDR2 YYNGEE. The CDR3 bases are TGTGCCAGCAGCAGACAGGGGGCGCACACTGAAGCTTTCTTT. Amino acids: CASSRQGAHTEAFF.

The J gene is TRBJ2-5, the V gene TRBV7-3; weak D call: TRBD1 (5 bases). The V end lost 5 bases, the J end lost 5 bases, and 12 bases lay between the germline ends. CDR1 is SGHTA, CDR2 FQGTGA, per germline. This CDR3 contains 13 residues. CDR3 protein: CASSGRVYETQYF. As DNA, the CDR3 is TGTGCCAGCAGCGGCAGGGTGTACGAGACCCAGTACTTC.

The chain carries TRBV7-8 and TRBJ1-2; 11 positions agree with TRBD1. Germline V gives CDR1 SGHVS, CDR2 FQNEAQ. This CDR3 is 17 amino acids long. The J segment lost 5 bases and the V segment lost 5 bases, leaving 13 bases of the junction unmatched. CDR3 amino acids: CASSADVVGTGGYGYTF. In DNA, the CDR3 is TGTGCCAGCAGCGCAGATGTCGTCGGGACAGGGGGATATGGCTACACCTTC.

The CDR3 region is CASSFEAGGEQYF. Written as DNA, the CDR3 is TGTGCCAGCAGTTTCGAGGCGGGGGGCGAGCAGTACTTC. The gene calls are TRBV6-6 and TRBJ2-7; the match to TRBD2 covers 8 bases. After removal of 4 bases from V and 6 bases from J, the junction contained 5 bases not matched to a gene. The CDR3 extends over 13 amino acids. Per germline, CDR1 MNHNY and CDR2 SVGAGI (reference sequence).

The V call is TRBV18, the J call TRBJ2-7; D call uncertain. V gave up 3 bases and J gave up 0 bases, with 6 bases separating them. From germline, CDR1 is KGHSH and CDR2 LQKENI. This CDR3 contains 13 residues. CDR3: CASSPEASYEQYF. For the CDR3, the DNA is TGTGCCAGCTCACCCGAGGCCTCCTACGAGCAGTACTTC.

The sample holds one count of this clone. The chain couples TRBV4-3 to TRBJ2-1, with 11 bases aligning to TRBD2. CDR1 is LGHNA, CDR2 YSLEER, per germline. J was trimmed by 9 bases and V by 2 bases; bases with no gene match: 9. The CDR3 length is 16 residues. Written as DNA, the CDR3 is TGCGCCAGCAGCCAACATAGCGGGGGGGCGGTGGGTGAGCAGTTCTTC. Translating it yields CASSQHSGGAVGEQFF.

V gene TRBV4-3 combines with J gene TRBJ2-1, with 8 bases fitting TRBD1. V lost 2 bases and J lost 5; bases outside the gene matches: 8. Germline CDR1 LGHNA, CDR2 YSLEER. This CDR3 has 16 residues. The CDR3 bases are TGCGCCAGCAGCCAACACCCGGGACAGGCAAACAATGAGCAGTTCTTC. This encodes CASSQHPGQANNEQFF.

This clone was recorded once. The V gene is TRBV7-2, the J gene TRBJ2-1; 8 bases line up with TRBD1. Germline trimming cut 3 bases from V and 12 bases from J; bases unmatched to any gene: 19. Per the germline V gene, CDR1 is SGHTA and CDR2 is FQGNSA. The CDR3 length is 17 residues. The CDR3 region has the DNA TGTGCCAGCAGCTTTAGGACAGGGATTACTACGTCAGTCGGGCAGTTCTTC. It specifies CASSFRTGITTSVGQFF.

This clone appeared a single time. This chain uses TRBV7-9 with TRBJ2-7, with 7 bases lining up with TRBD1. Germline CDR1 reads SEHNR; CDR2 reads FQNEAQ (reference sequence). The CDR3 runs to 14 residues. V trimming: 6 bases; J trimming: 0 bases; junction bases outside the gene matches: 5. In DNA form, the CDR3 reads TGTGCCAGCAGGGGCCGGGACAGCTCCTACGAGCAGTACTTC. It specifies CASRGRDSSYEQYF.

Comments on this clone: At one boundary the junction diverges from the germline segment, which might be a read error. The sample contains more than one DNA sequence encoding this CDR3. V is TRBV5-1 and J is TRBJ1-4; tentatively, D is TRBD1 (6 bases). Germline CDR1 reads SGHRS; CDR2 reads YFSETQ. This CDR3 region has 16 residues. In DNA, the CDR3 is TGCGCCAGCAGCGCCCTTGGGGACACCACCTCAATGAAACTATTTTTT. Its protein is CASSALGDTTSMKLFF.

The J gene is TRBJ1-2, the V gene TRBV4-2; D remains unclear. Germline V gene data show CDR1 as LGHNA and CDR2 as YNFKEQ. This CDR3 contains 14 residues. V lost 1 base and J 0 bases, leaving 6 bases between the germline ends. CDR3 in amino acids: CASSQGGSNYGYTF. CDR3 coding DNA: TGTGCCAGCAGCCAAGGCGGATCTAACTATGGCTACACCTTC.

The chain recombines TRBV6-5 with TRBJ2-3, with 7 bases aligning to TRBD2. This CDR3 spans 15 amino acids. Germline lookup yields CDR1 MNHEY and CDR2 SVGAGI. V was pared by 2 bases and J by 2 bases, with 4 bases of the junction left unmatched. DNA for the CDR3: TGTGCCAGCAGTTACGTGGGGGGGACCACAGATACGCAGTATTTT. It encodes CASSYVGGTTDTQYF.

V gene TRBV28 combines with J gene TRBJ1-2; D may be TRBD1 (5 bases). The V end lost 7 bases, the J end lost 6 bases, and 18 bases lay between the germline ends. The length of the CDR3 is 14 residues. Germline V gene lookup returns CDR1 MDHEN and CDR2 SYDVKM. CDR3 loop: CASTPSGVTDGYTF. The CDR3 bases are TGTGCCAGCACCCCCTCGGGGGTGACAGATGGCTACACCTTC.

This clone appeared a single time. V gene TRBV18 combines with J gene TRBJ1-1; TRBD1 aligns across 8 bases. The germline gives CDR1 KGHSH, CDR2 LQKENI. V lost 3 bases to trimming and J lost 5 bases; unmatched junction nucleotides: 17. This CDR3 region has 18 residues. For the CDR3, the DNA is TGTGCCAGCTCACCGACGGGCAGCCCAGGGGGCGGGGAGACTGAAGCTTTCTTT. Translated: CASSPTGSPGGGETEAFF.

The CDR3 bases are TGTGCCAGCAGTGCAGGACTAGCGGGCGTGTACGAGCAGTACTTC. It encodes CASSAGLAGVYEQYF. The chain combines TRBV6-4 with TRBJ2-7; TRBD2 aligns across 11 bases. There are 15 residues in the CDR3. The germline V gene has CDR1 MRHNA and CDR2 SNTAGT. With V trimmed by 4 bases and J by 4 bases, 6 bases remained unmatched.

The chain combines TRBV6-5 with TRBJ2-3; 7 bases line up with TRBD2. Germline-derived CDR1 and CDR2 are MNHEY and SVGAGI. With 6 bases clipped from V and 0 bases from J, the junction kept 3 bases outside the gene matches. There are 14 residues in the CDR3. The CDR3 reads CASRPGLSTDTQYF. The DNA for the CDR3 is TGTGCCAGCAGACCGGGACTAAGCACAGATACGCAGTATTTT.

The chain joins TRBV7-8 to TRBJ1-5; no firm D call. This CDR3 is 18 amino acids long. Trimming took off 3 bases at V and 0 bases at J, with 18 bases between the two ends. Germline V gene sequence: CDR1 SGHVS, CDR2 FQNEAQ. CDR3: CASSFRQRAAYSNQPQHF. The CDR3 nucleotides read TGTGCCAGCAGCTTCCGCCAGCGGGCAGCATATAGCAATCAGCCCCAGCATTTT.

This chain joins TRBV30 and TRBJ1-4; no definite D call. CDR3 length: 13 residues. Germline CDR1 is GTSNPN and CDR2 is SVGIG (reference sequence). The V gene lost 2 bases and the J gene lost 6 bases, with 10 bases spanning the gap. The CDR3 DNA is TGTGCCTGGAGTAGAGGGATGGATGAAAAACTGTTTTTT. Translated, it gives CAWSRGMDEKLFF.

This chain links TRBV6-6 with TRBJ2-5; 12 bases align to TRBD2. The CDR3 is 16 residues long. With V trimmed by 5 bases and J by 5 bases, 9 bases remained unmatched. Germline V gene data show CDR1 as MNHNY and CDR2 as SVGAGI (reference sequence). The CDR3 bases are TGTGCCAGCAGTCCCGCAGGACTAGCGGGGTGGGAGACCCAGTACTTC. Protein sequence: CASSPAGLAGWETQYF.

The gene calls are TRBV7-8 and TRBJ2-7; 10 bases are a match to TRBD1. The germline gives CDR1 SGHVS, CDR2 FQNEAQ. The trim removed 4 bases at V and 0 bases at J, leaving 3 bases unmatched. The CDR3 consists of 15 residues. CDR3 coding DNA: TGTGCCAGCAGCTCCGGGACAGGGGACTCCTACGAGCAGTACTTC. Protein sequence: CASSSGTGDSYEQYF.